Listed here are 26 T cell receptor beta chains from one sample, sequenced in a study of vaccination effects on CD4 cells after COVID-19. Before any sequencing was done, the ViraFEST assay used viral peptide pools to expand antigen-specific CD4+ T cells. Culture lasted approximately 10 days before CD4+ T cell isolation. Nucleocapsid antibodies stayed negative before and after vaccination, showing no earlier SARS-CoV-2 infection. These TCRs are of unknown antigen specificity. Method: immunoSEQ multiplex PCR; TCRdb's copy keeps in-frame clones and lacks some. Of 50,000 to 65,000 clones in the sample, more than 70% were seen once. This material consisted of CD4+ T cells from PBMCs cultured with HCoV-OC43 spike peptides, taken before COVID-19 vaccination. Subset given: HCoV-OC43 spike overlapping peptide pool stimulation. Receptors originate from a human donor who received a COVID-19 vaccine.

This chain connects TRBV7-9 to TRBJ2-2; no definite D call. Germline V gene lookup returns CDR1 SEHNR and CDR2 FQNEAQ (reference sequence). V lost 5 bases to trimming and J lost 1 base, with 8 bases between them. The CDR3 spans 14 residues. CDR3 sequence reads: CASSLLGNTGELFF. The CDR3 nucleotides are TGTGCCAGCAGCCTCCTGGGGAACACCGGGGAGCTGTTTTTT.

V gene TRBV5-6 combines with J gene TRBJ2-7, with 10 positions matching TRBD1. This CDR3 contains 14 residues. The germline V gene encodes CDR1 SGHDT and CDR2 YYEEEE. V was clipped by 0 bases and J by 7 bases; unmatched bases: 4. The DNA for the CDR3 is TGTGCCAGCAGCTTGGGGACAGGGGGGAGAGAGCAGTACGTC. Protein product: CASSLGTGGREQYV.

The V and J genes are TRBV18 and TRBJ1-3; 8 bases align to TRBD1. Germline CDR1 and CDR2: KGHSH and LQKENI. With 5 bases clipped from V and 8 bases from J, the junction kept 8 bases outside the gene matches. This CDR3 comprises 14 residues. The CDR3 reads CASSSLGQGDTIYF. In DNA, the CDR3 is TGTGCCAGCTCATCTCTTGGACAGGGCGACACCATATATTTT.

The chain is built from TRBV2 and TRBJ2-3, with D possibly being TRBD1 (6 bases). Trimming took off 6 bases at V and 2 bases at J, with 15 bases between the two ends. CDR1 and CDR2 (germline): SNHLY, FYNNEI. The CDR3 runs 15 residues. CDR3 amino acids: CASRLQGINTDTQYF. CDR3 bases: TGTGCCAGCAGGCTACAGGGAATCAACACAGATACGCAGTATTTT.

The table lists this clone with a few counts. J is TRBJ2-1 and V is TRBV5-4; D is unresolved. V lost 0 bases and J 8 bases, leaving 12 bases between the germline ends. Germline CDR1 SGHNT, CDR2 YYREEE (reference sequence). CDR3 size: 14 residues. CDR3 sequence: CASSLDTRSDEQFF. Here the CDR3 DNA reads TGTGCCAGCAGCTTGGACACCCGTTCAGATGAGCAGTTCTTC.

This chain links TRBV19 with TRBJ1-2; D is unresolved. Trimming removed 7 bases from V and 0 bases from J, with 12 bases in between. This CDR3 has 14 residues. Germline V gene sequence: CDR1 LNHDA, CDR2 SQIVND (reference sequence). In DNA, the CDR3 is TGTGCCAGTAATTCGGGCGGGACTAACTATGGCTACACCTTC. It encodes CASNSGGTNYGYTF.

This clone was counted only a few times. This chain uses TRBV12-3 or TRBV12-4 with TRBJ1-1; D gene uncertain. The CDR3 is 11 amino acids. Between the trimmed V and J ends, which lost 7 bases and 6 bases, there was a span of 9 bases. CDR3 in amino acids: CASTGRAEAFF. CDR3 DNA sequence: TGTGCCAGCACCGGGAGGGCTGAAGCTTTCTTT.

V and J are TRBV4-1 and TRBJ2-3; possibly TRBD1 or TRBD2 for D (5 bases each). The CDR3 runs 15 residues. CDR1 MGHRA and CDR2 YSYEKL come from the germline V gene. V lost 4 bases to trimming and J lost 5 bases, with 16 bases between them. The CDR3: CASSRDGVIGDTQYF. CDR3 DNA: TGCGCCAGCAGCCGGGACGGGGTTATAGGAGATACGCAGTATTTT.

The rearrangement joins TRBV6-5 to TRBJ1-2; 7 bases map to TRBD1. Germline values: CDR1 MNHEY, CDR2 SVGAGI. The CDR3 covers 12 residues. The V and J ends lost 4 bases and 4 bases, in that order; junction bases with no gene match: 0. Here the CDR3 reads CASSSGGYGYTF. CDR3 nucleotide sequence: TGTGCCAGCAGTTCAGGGGGCTATGGCTACACCTTC.

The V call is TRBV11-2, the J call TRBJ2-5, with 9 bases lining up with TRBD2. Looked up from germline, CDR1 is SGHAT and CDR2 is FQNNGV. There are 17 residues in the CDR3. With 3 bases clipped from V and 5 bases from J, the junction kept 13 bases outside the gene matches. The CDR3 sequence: CASSFSSGGTTRETQYF. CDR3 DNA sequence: TGTGCCAGCAGCTTTAGTAGCGGGGGCACTACCAGGGAGACCCAGTACTTC.

The CDR3 DNA sequence: TGTGCCAGCAGCCAACTCGGACAGGGGGCGGAGGGCTACACCTTC. This gives the protein CASSQLGQGAEGYTF. The rearrangement uses TRBV7-8 and TRBJ1-2, with TRBD1 identical over 11 bases. The length of the CDR3 is 15 residues. Trimming cost V 5 bases and J 8 bases; bases outside gene matches: 10. Per the germline V gene, CDR1 is SGHVS and CDR2 is FQNEAQ.

The CDR3 loop reads CAWSVQWDTIYF. DNA for the CDR3: TGTGCCTGGAGTGTACAGTGGGACACCATATATTTT. This chain uses TRBV30 with TRBJ1-3, with D unresolved. There are 12 residues in the CDR3. The germline CDR1 and CDR2 sequences are GTSNPN and SVGIG (reference sequence). V shed 0 bases and J shed 8 bases, with 8 bases lying between them.

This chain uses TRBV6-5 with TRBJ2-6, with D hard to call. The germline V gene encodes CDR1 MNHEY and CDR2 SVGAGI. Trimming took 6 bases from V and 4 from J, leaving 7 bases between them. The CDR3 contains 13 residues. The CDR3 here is CASRESGANVLTF. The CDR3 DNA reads TGTGCCAGCAGGGAGTCCGGGGCCAACGTCCTGACTTTC.

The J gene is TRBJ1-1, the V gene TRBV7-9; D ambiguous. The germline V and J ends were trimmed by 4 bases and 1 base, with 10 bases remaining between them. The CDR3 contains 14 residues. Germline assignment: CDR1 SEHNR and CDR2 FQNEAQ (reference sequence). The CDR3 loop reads CASSSGTTNTEAFF. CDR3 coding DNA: TGTGCCAGCAGCTCGGGAACCACGAACACTGAAGCTTTCTTT.

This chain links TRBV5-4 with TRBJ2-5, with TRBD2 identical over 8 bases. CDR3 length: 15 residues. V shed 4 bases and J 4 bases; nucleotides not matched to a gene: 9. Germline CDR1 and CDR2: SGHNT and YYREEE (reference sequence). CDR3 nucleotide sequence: TGTGCCAGCAGCCGGCGGGGGGCTAGGGGAGAGACCCAGTACTTC. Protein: CASSRRGARGETQYF.

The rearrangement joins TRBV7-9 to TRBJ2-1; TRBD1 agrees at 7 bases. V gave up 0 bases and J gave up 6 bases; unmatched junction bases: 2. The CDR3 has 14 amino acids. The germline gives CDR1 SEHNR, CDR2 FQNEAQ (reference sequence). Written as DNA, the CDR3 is TGTGCCAGCAGCTTAGCAGGGGGCACCAATGAGCAGTTCTTC. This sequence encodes CASSLAGGTNEQFF. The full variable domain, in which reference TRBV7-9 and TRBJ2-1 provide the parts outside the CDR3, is DTGVSQNPRHKITKRGQNVTFRCDPISEHNRLYWYRQTLGQGPEFLTYFQNEAQLEKSRLLSDRFSAERPKGSFSTLEIQRTEQGDSAMYLCASSLAGGTNEQFFGPGTRLTVL.

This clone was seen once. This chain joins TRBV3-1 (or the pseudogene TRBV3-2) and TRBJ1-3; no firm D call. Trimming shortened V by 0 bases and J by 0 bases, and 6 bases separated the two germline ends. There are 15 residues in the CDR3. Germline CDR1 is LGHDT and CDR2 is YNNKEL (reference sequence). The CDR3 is CASSQDWASGNTIYF. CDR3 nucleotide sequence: TGTGCCAGCAGCCAAGATTGGGCCTCTGGAAACACCATATATTTT.

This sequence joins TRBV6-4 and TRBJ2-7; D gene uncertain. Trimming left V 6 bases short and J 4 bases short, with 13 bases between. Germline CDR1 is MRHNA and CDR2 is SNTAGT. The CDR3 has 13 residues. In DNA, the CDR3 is TGTGCCAGCAGCAGTCGGTGGCGGTACGAGCAGTACGTC. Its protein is CASSSRWRYEQYV.

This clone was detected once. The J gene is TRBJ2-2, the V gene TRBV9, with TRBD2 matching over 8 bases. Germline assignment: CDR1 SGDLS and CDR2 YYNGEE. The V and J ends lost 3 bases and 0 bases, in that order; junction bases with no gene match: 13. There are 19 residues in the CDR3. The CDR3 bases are TGTGCCAGCAGCGGACGGTTGGAGCGGGGGCCCTCGAACACCGGGGAGCTGTTTTTT. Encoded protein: CASSGRLERGPSNTGELFF.

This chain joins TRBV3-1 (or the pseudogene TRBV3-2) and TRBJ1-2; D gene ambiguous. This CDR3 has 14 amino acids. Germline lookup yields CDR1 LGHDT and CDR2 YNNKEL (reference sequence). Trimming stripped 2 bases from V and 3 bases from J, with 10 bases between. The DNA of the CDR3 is TGTGCCAGCAGCCAAACCGATAGGGACTATGGCTACACCTTC. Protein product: CASSQTDRDYGYTF.

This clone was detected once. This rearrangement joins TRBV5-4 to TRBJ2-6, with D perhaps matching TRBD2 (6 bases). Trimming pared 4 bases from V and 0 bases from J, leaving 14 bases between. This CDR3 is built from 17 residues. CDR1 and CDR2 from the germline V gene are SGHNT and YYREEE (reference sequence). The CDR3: CASSGAGSVSGANVLTF. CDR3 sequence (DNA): TGTGCCAGCAGCGGGGCCGGGAGTGTCTCTGGGGCCAACGTCCTGACTTTC.

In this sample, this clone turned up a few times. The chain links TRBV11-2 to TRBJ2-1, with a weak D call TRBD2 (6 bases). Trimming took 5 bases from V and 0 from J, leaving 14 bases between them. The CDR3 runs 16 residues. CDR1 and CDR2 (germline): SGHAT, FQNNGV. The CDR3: CASSPRDGTSYNEQFF. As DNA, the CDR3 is TGTGCCAGCAGCCCGCGGGACGGAACCTCCTACAATGAGCAGTTCTTC.

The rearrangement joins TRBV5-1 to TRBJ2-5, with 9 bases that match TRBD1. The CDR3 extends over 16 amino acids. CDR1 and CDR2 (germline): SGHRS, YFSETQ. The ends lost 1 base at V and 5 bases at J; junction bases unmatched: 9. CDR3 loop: CASSLTGGASRETQYF. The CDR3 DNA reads TGCGCCAGCAGCTTGACAGGGGGCGCATCCCGGGAGACCCAGTACTTC.

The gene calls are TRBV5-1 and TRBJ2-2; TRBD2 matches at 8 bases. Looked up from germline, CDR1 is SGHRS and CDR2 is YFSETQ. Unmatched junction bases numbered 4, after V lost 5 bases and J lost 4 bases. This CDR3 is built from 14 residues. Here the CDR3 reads CASRSGGVTGELFF. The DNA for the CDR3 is TGCGCCAGCAGATCGGGAGGGGTCACCGGGGAGCTGTTTTTT.

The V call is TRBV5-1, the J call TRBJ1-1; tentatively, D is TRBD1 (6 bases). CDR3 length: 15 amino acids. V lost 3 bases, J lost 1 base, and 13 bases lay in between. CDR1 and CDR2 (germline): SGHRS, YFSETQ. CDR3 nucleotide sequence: TGCGCCAGCAGCTACCCCGGGACACCGAACACTGAAGCTTTCTTT. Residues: CASSYPGTPNTEAFF.

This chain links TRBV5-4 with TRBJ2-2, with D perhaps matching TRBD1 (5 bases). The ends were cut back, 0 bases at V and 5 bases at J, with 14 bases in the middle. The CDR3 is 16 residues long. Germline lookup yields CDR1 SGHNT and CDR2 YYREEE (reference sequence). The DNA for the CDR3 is TGTGCCAGCAGCTTGGCGACGGCCAGGGTGACCGGGGAGCTGTTTTTT. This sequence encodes CASSLATARVTGELFF.